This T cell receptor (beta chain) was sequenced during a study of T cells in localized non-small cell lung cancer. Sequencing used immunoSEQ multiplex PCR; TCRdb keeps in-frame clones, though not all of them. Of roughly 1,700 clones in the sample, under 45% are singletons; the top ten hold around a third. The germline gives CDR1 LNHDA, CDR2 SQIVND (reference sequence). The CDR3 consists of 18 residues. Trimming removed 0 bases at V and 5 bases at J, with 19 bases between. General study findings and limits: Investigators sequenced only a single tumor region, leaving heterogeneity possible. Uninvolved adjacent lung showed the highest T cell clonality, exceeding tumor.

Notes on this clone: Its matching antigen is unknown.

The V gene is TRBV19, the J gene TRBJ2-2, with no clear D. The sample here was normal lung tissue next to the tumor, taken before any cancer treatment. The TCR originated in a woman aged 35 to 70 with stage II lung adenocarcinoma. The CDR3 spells CASSIDTAGPRRTGELFF. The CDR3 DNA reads TGTGCCAGTAGTATAGATACCGCCGGCCCTAGACGTACCGGGGAGCTGTTTTTT. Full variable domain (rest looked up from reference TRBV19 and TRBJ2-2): DGGITQSPKYLFRKEGQNVTLSCEQNLNHDAMYWYRQDPGQGLRLIYYSQIVNDFQKGDIAEGYSVSREKKESFPLTVTSAQKNPTAFYLCASSIDTAGPRRTGELFFGEGSRLTVL.